Shown below are 18 T cell receptor beta chains from a single sample sequenced in a study of shared clonotypes between healthy human individuals. TCRdb's copy holds only in-frame clones and misses some; the assay was immunoSEQ multiplex PCR. The table includes about 1.1 million clones, 78% detected once. Sequenced input: memory CD4+ T cells from PBMCs. Subset in this sample: CD45RA-negative fraction. These receptors originate from a man in his late teens or twenties in good health. Some clones in this sample may be carry-over from other donors' samples.

This clone came up once. The chain combines TRBV9 with TRBJ2-1; D is perhaps TRBD2 (6 bases). Per germline, CDR1 SGDLS and CDR2 YYNGEE. Trimming took off 3 bases at V and 8 bases at J, with 27 bases between the two ends. This CDR3 contains 18 residues. The CDR3 region is CASSGRGGGVAPGDEQFF. CDR3 nucleotides: TGTGCCAGCAGCGGAAGGGGAGGTGGGGTAGCCCCTGGGGATGAGCAGTTCTTC.

The rearrangement uses TRBV5-1 and TRBJ1-5; D possibly corresponds to TRBD1 (6 bases). Trimming left V 4 bases short and J 6 bases short, with 14 bases between. Germline V gene lookup returns CDR1 SGHRS and CDR2 YFSETQ. The CDR3 is made up of 14 amino acids. The CDR3 nucleotides are TGCGCCAGCAGCCCCGGGGGGGGCCGTCAGCCCCAGCATTTT. The encoded protein is CASSPGGGRQPQHF.

J is TRBJ2-7 and V is TRBV28, with 7 bases aligning to TRBD1. The CDR3 is 14 amino acids. V lost 3 bases to trimming and J lost 2 bases; unmatched junction nucleotides: 4. From germline, CDR1 is MDHEN and CDR2 SYDVKM. The DNA for the CDR3 is TGTGCCAGCAGTTTGGGGACAGCGACCTACGAGCAGTACTTC. Translated: CASSLGTATYEQYF.

The chain employs TRBV7-8 and TRBJ2-1; 9 bases map to TRBD2. Trimming at V came to 2 bases and at J to 3 bases, leaving 5 bases not matched to a gene. The germline gives CDR1 SGHVS, CDR2 FQNEAQ. The CDR3 runs to 16 residues. The chain's CDR3 is CASSLMLAGNYNEQFF. The CDR3 bases are TGTGCCAGCAGCTTAATGCTAGCGGGAAACTACAATGAGCAGTTCTTC.

CDR3 amino acids: CASIAGMRGGFGNEQFF. CDR3 sequence (DNA): TGCGCCAGCATCGCGGGTATGAGGGGAGGGTTCGGAAATGAGCAGTTCTTC. This chain connects TRBV5-1 to TRBJ2-1; 7 nucleotides match TRBD2. The germline gives CDR1 SGHRS, CDR2 YFSETQ. The CDR3 loop spans 17 amino acids. V was pared by 6 bases and J by 7 bases, with 19 bases of the junction left unmatched.

This clone was detected once. The chain has TRBV6-5 and TRBJ1-2; a weak D match, TRBD1 (5 bases). The V end was cut by 5 bases, the J end by 4 bases, with 14 bases between. Germline-derived CDR1 and CDR2 are MNHEY and SVGAGI. The CDR3 totals 14 residues. The CDR3 nucleotides are TGTGCCAGCAGTCCCCCAGGGTTTGGCTATGGCTACACCTTC. It yields the protein CASSPPGFGYGYTF.

This chain joins TRBV30 and TRBJ1-4; a weak D match, TRBD1 (6 bases). There are 16 residues in the CDR3. Germline CDR1 reads GTSNPN; CDR2 reads SVGIG (reference sequence). Trimming took 1 base from V and 3 from J, leaving 15 bases between them. The CDR3 reads CAWSAIPQGSNEKLFF. Written as DNA, the CDR3 is TGTGCCTGGAGTGCCATTCCACAGGGATCTAATGAAAAACTGTTTTTT.

This chain connects TRBV2 to TRBJ2-7, with D maybe TRBD1 (6 bases). V was cut by 8 bases and J by 1 base, with 15 bases left in between. The CDR3 covers 14 residues. CDR1 is SNHLY, CDR2 FYNNEI, per germline. CDR3 sequence: CASGRGRGSYEQYF. Here the CDR3 DNA reads TGTGCCAGCGGGAGAGGCAGGGGTTCCTACGAGCAGTACTTC.

The chain carries TRBV7-9 and TRBJ1-4, with D perhaps TRBD1 (5 bases). The CDR3 covers 15 residues. Between the trimmed V and J ends, which lost 5 bases and 5 bases, there was a span of 15 bases. In germline, CDR1 is SEHNR, CDR2 FQNEAQ (reference sequence). DNA for the CDR3: TGTGCCAGCAGCAGCCCGGGGCAGCCAAATGAAAAACTGTTTTTT. Translated: CASSSPGQPNEKLFF. The complete variable domain, with remaining parts taken from reference TRBV7-9 and TRBJ1-4, reads DTGVSQNPRHKITKRGQNVTFRCDPISEHNRLYWYRQTLGQGPEFLTYFQNEAQLEKSRLLSDRFSAERPKGSFSTLEIQRTEQGDSAMYLCASSSPGQPNEKLFFGSGTQLSVL.

This chain uses TRBV5-5 with TRBJ1-2, with a tentative D call TRBD1 (5 bases). Between the trimmed V and J ends, which lost 4 bases and 5 bases, there was a span of 9 bases. The CDR3 runs to 12 residues. Germline-derived CDR1 and CDR2 are SGHKS and YYEKEE (reference sequence). The CDR3 loop reads CASSTRTYGYTF. The CDR3 bases are TGTGCCAGCAGCACAAGGACATATGGCTACACCTTC.

The table lists this clone with a count of one. The V call is TRBV11-2, the J call TRBJ2-2, with TRBD1 matching over 8 bases. The CDR3 loop spans 16 amino acids. Germline CDR1 SGHAT, CDR2 FQNNGV. V was clipped by 5 bases and J by 6 bases; unmatched bases: 11. The CDR3 loop is CASSRRTGLNSGELFF. The DNA for the CDR3 is TGTGCCAGCAGCAGACGGACAGGGCTTAACTCCGGGGAGCTGTTTTTT.

This sequence joins TRBV7-8 and TRBJ2-2; 9 bases are shared with TRBD2. This CDR3 comprises 16 residues. Trimming removed 1 base from V and 4 bases from J; junction bases left unmatched: 4. Germline CDR1 reads SGHVS; CDR2 reads FQNEAQ. The CDR3 coding sequence is TGTGCCAGCAGCTTAGACGCGGGAGGGGGCACCGGGGAGCTGTTTTTT. It specifies CASSLDAGGGTGELFF.

The chain carries TRBV29-1 and TRBJ2-1; D unresolved. From germline, CDR1 is SQVTM and CDR2 ANQGSEA. V lost 6 bases, J lost 6 bases, and 12 bases lay in between. This CDR3 is built from 12 residues. The CDR3 sequence: CSVREFINEQFF. Written as DNA, the CDR3 is TGCAGCGTAAGGGAATTCATCAATGAGCAGTTCTTC.

The V and J genes are TRBV2 and TRBJ2-1; tentatively, D is TRBD1 (6 bases). This CDR3 spans 13 amino acids. Germline V gene data show CDR1 as SNHLY and CDR2 as FYNNEI. V lost 7 bases to trimming and J lost 7 bases, with 14 bases between them. The CDR3 loop reads CASNRQAKNEQFF. CDR3 DNA sequence: TGTGCCAGCAATCGACAGGCCAAGAATGAGCAGTTCTTC.

V is TRBV6-5 and J is TRBJ2-7; 8 bases are a match to TRBD2. CDR1 and CDR2 (germline): MNHEY, SVGAGI. CDR3 length: 14 amino acids. V was pared by 6 bases and J by 5 bases, with 9 bases of the junction left unmatched. CDR3: CASRTVGRANEQYF. In DNA, the CDR3 is TGTGCCAGCAGAACGGTCGGGAGGGCCAACGAGCAGTACTTC.

V usage is TRBV6-6 and J usage is TRBJ2-1; D gene uncertain. Germline CDR1 is MNHNY and CDR2 is SVGAGI (reference sequence). V was pared by 6 bases and J by 2 bases, with 14 bases between. The CDR3 loop spans 15 amino acids. CDR3 region: CASSNGFVTYNEQFF. CDR3 nucleotides: TGTGCCAGCAGCAACGGGTTTGTGACCTACAATGAGCAGTTCTTC.

This clone was counted once. The chain links TRBV6-5 to TRBJ2-2; D assignment may be TRBD1 or TRBD2 (5 bases each). Germline V CDR1 and CDR2: MNHEY, SVGAGI. Trimming cost V 5 bases and J 4 bases, with 11 bases left between them. The CDR3 spans 14 residues. The CDR3 reads CASSPWGITGELFF. DNA of the CDR3: TGTGCCAGCAGTCCCTGGGGGATCACCGGGGAGCTGTTTTTT.

The chain couples TRBV9 to TRBJ2-1; possible D gene TRBD2, 6 bases. This CDR3 region has 15 residues. From germline, CDR1 is SGDLS and CDR2 YYNGEE. Trimming took 0 bases from V and 3 from J, leaving 10 bases between them. Here the CDR3 reads CASSVDVDYYNEQFF. The CDR3 nucleotides read TGTGCCAGCAGCGTAGACGTGGACTACTACAATGAGCAGTTCTTC.